The present T cell receptor beta chain was sequenced within a study of CD8 T cells in Susac syndrome. Sequencing of TCR beta was carried out in blood CD8+ and CD4+ T cells. Purification of the CD8+ and CD4+ T cells relied on negative isolation, and TEMRA cells underwent FACS enrichment. Germline V lookup: CDR1 MGHDK, CDR2 SYGVNS. The ends were cut back, 4 bases at V and 3 bases at J, with 12 bases in the middle. The CDR3 consists of 14 residues. Roughly 0.45 to 1 ug RNA was reverse transcribed with random hexamers. A single record per CDR3 protein comes from TCRdb applying MiXCR to the immunoSEQ multiplex PCR reads. The sample contains 150,000 to 160,000 distinct CDR3 sequences, over 85% of which appear only once.

The TCR comes from a human donor with multiple sclerosis. Sequenced sample: CD8+ T cells from PBMCs. V usage is TRBV25-1 and J usage is TRBJ1-1; D uncertain. The CDR3 loop reads CASSATRSDTEAFF. The CDR3 nucleotides read TGTGCCAGCAGTGCCACGAGGTCGGACACTGAAGCTTTCTTT.